These 11 T cell receptor beta chains share one sample of origin, sequenced in a study of T cells of healthy individuals. TCRdb re-derived calls from the 5' RACE reads in MiXCR, one entry per CDR3 protein. The data contain about 96,000 distinct CDR3 sequences, 17% of them singletons. All receptors come from a human donor in good health.

At least ten counts were recorded for this clonotype. This chain links TRBV20-1 with TRBJ1-2; a possible D gene is TRBD1 (6 bases). The germline gives CDR1 DFQATT, CDR2 SNEGSKA (reference sequence). V was shortened by 0 bases and J by 2 bases, with 16 bases between the two germline ends. This CDR3 has 16 amino acids. The CDR3 protein is CSARDSSRGGNYGYTF. The CDR3 coding sequence is TGCAGTGCTAGAGATTCATCCAGGGGAGGGAACTATGGCTACACCTTC.

This clonotype occurred a few times. The V gene is TRBV20-1, the J gene TRBJ1-5; TRBD1 might be the D (5 bases). V lost 2 bases and J 6 bases, leaving 20 bases between the germline ends. Germline V CDR1 and CDR2: DFQATT, SNEGSKA (reference sequence). The CDR3 has 16 amino acids. The CDR3 protein is CSARPLPRGGIQPQHF. DNA of the CDR3: TGCAGTGCTAGACCCCTCCCGAGGGGCGGTATTCAGCCCCAGCATTTT.

V gene TRBV7-2 combines with J gene TRBJ1-1; D remains unclear. Trimming cost V 2 bases and J 4 bases, with 5 bases left between them. The CDR3 length is 12 residues. Germline loops: CDR1 SGHTA, CDR2 FQGNSA. This CDR3 is CASSLSSTEAFF. In nucleotides, the CDR3 is TGTGCCAGCAGCTTATCGAGCACTGAAGCTTTCTTT.

This clonotype was detected many times. This chain uses TRBV20-1 with TRBJ1-6, with a weak D call TRBD1 (5 bases). Deletions cut 5 bases from V and 0 bases from J, with 14 bases between. There are 16 residues in the CDR3. Per the germline V gene, CDR1 is DFQATT and CDR2 is SNEGSKA (reference sequence). Here the CDR3 DNA reads TGCAGTGCTGGGGACCGCCTAAGCTCCTATAATTCACCCCTCCACTTT. Translating it yields CSAGDRLSSYNSPLHF.

Here the CDR3 reads CASSTLSAGQPQHF. CDR3 DNA: TGTGCCAGCTCAACTCTAAGTGCGGGGCAGCCCCAGCATTTT. The chain couples TRBV18 to TRBJ1-5; unclear D gene. Per the germline V gene, CDR1 is KGHSH and CDR2 is LQKENI. This CDR3 is built from 14 residues. Between the trimmed V and J ends, which lost 5 bases and 7 bases, there was a span of 15 bases.

This clonotype was seen only a few times. The chain couples TRBV9 to TRBJ2-3; a possible D gene is TRBD2 (5 bases). Germline CDR1 is SGDLS and CDR2 is YYNGEE. The V end was cut by 0 bases, the J end by 5 bases, with 13 bases between. The CDR3 has 15 amino acids. The CDR3 region is CASSVVSGIGDTQYF. DNA for the CDR3: TGTGCCAGCAGCGTAGTATCGGGGATCGGAGATACGCAGTATTTT.

This clonotype was found many times. The chain links TRBV21-1 to TRBJ1-2; the D call of TRBD1 is as the table states it, not checked on the DNA. TRBV21-1 is tagged as a pseudogene. This CDR3 has 18 residues. The chain's CDR3 is CASSNPRDRGPFNYGYTF. In DNA, the CDR3 is TGTGCCAGCAGCAATCCCCGGGACAGGGGGCCCTTTAACTATGGCTACACCTTC.

The gene calls are TRBV20-1 and TRBJ2-6; perhaps TRBD1 as D (5 bases). V was clipped by 0 bases and J by 5 bases, with 11 bases between them. Germline V gene sequence: CDR1 DFQATT, CDR2 SNEGSKA (reference sequence). This CDR3 contains 15 residues. CDR3 nucleotides: TGCAGTGCTAGAGATGCATGGGGCTGGGCCAACGTCCTGACTTTC. This sequence encodes CSARDAWGWANVLTF.

V and J are TRBV7-8 and TRBJ2-3; D might be TRBD1 or TRBD2, each matching 5 bases. CDR3 length: 16 residues. The germline V gene encodes CDR1 SGHVS and CDR2 FQNEAQ. Trimming took 5 bases from V and 0 from J, leaving 15 bases between them. CDR3 bases: TGTGCCAGCAGCCTAGGATGGGACGGTAGCACAGATACGCAGTATTTT. This codes for CASSLGWDGSTDTQYF. The full variable domain, completed using reference TRBV7-8 and TRBJ2-3, is GAGVSQSPRYKVAKRGQDVALRCDPISGHVSLFWYQQALGQGPEFLTYFQNEAQLDKSGLPSDRFFAERPEGSVSTLKIQRTQQEDSAVYLCASSLGWDGSTDTQYFGPGTRLTVL.

Only a few counts were recorded for this clonotype. The CDR3 DNA follows: TGTGCCAGCCCTCAAAAAGTGAACACAACAACTAGCACAGATACGCAGTATTTT. It is translated as CASPQKVNTTTSTDTQYF. The J gene is TRBJ2-3, the V gene TRBV6-5, with unresolved D. The CDR3 is 18 amino acids. Germline lookup yields CDR1 MNHEY and CDR2 SVGAGI. The V end lost 8 bases, the J end lost 0 bases, and 24 bases lay between the germline ends.

The rearrangement uses TRBV7-9 and TRBJ1-2; possibly TRBD1 for D (5 bases). V gave up 5 bases and J gave up 4 bases, with 20 bases separating them. Germline lookup yields CDR1 SEHNR and CDR2 FQNEAQ (reference sequence). This CDR3 contains 16 residues. The CDR3: CASSPTKGRASYGYTF. The CDR3, as DNA: TGTGCCAGCAGCCCAACAAAGGGGCGAGCCTCCTATGGCTACACCTTC.